There are a few counts of the clone carrying this T cell receptor (beta chain). Its antigen is as yet unknown. CDR1 is SGHTA and CDR2 is FQGNSA in the germline V gene. With V trimmed by 2 bases and J by 9 bases, 3 bases remained unmatched. The CDR3 totals 12 residues. This sample stems from a study of cytomegalovirus exposure and HLA in healthy donors. Study information: As released early, the data held 80 million to 90 million unique TCRs from HLA-typed donors.

Study conclusions and caveats: At a 0.05 false discovery rate, a later analysis found around 15,000 TCR beta sequences to be associated with HLA alleles. Most of the TCR beta V segments (in an earlier analysis) were productive either about 87% or about 30% of the time.

A multiplex PCR was run with 60 Vbeta primers and 13 Jbeta primers. TCRdb keeps only in-frame clones here, not all; method: immunoSEQ multiplex PCR. Among fewer than 200,000 clones listed, approximately 12% were seen once. The J gene is TRBJ1-1, the V gene TRBV7-2; 7 nucleotides align to TRBD1. Sequencing input: PBMCs. The clonotype originates from a man in his fifties in good health and CMV-seropositive. CDR3 nucleotides: TGTGCCAGCAGCTTAAGGGGGCTGAAAGCTTTCTTT. This encodes CASSLRGLKAFF. Looking up the rest from reference TRBV7-2 and TRBJ1-1 gives the full variable domain: GAGVSQSPSNKVTEKGKDVELRCDPISGHTALYWYRQSLGQGLEFLIYFQGNSAPDKSGLPSDRFSAERTGGSVSTLTIQRTQQEDSAVYLCASSLRGLKAFFGQGTRLTVV.